This T cell receptor beta chain was obtained from a study of tumor-infiltrating lymphocytes in primary liver carcinoma. Germline V lookup: CDR1 SEHNR, CDR2 FQNEAQ (reference sequence). Trimming pared 7 bases from V and 0 bases from J, leaving 16 bases between. This CDR3 spans 17 amino acids. Co-extraction yielded RNA and DNA from approximately 22-30 mg of unsorted bulk tissue. The authors sampled five separate regions per tumor. Regarding the study as a whole: Representation across all five tumor regions was limited to only about 8-25% of top clones. Tumors had a significantly higher top-250-clone fraction than blood (p = 0.039).

The authors made TCR beta cDNA from approximately 500 ng total RNA with a constant-region primer. Investigators got TCR beta libraries out of three nested multiplex PCR rounds, done with slightly modified ARM-PCR. Amplification in the first two PCR rounds was performed using TRBV1-TRBV30 forward primers and a C-beta reverse primer for 10 cycles each. TCRdb re-called the multiplex PCR reads with MiXCR, one entry per CDR3 protein. The sample shows 30,000 to 40,000 distinct CDR3 sequences, around 74% of them seen only once. This clonotype was counted a single time. As yet, its antigen is unknown. The chain uses TRBV7-9 and TRBJ2-6, with D uncertain. Input material: liver tumor tissue from sampling region 4. Subset meaning: tumor region T4, right-lateral pole. The sequence came from a man aged 35-49 years with primary liver carcinoma and hepatitis B virus infection. The chain's CDR3 is CASNSSMQISGANVLTF. CDR3 in DNA: TGTGCCAGCAACTCTTCGATGCAAATCTCTGGGGCCAACGTCCTGACTTTC.